This T cell receptor (beta chain) was sequenced during a study of human T cells and chemical hapten exposure (dated by TCRdb to the early 2020s). Regarding the study in general: Libraries were pooled for sequencing, and per-sample TCR yields varied mainly because of small differences in library volumes within the pool. The study tracked peripheral blood TCR repertoire changes in vivo during primary and secondary sensitization to the hapten diphenylcyclopropenone (DPC) in alopecia patients. From each blood RNA sample, both TCR alpha and TCR beta chains were sequenced. Broader findings and caveats from the paper: The number of TCRs above 1 in 1000 frequency did not change with DPC sensitization; there was no evidence of global repertoire structure alterations. Repeated subsampling changed both the strength of the expansion versus patch-test correlation and the threshold at which the correlation became significant.

This clonotype was detected many times. It lacks a known antigen. No quality values exist for individual bases; no much larger clone is one base distant. From the germline V gene, CDR1 is MDHEN and CDR2 is SYDVKM. Clipping removes 5 bases from V and 3 bases from J, with 12 as the unmatched junction base count. Spanning cysteine to phenylalanine, the CDR3 consists of 18 amino acids. Solely the CDR3 DNA is kept, with 54 bases framed from the first base. Total RNA was extracted from unfractionated whole blood that had been collected in Tempus Blood RNA tubes. As TCR sequencing controls, 4 or 5 healthy volunteers were used, with blood taken at day 0, 2 weeks and 6 weeks. The library was built by means of 5' RACE. Sequenced on an Illumina MiSeq. Library preparation attached unique molecular identifiers to individual cDNA molecules for quantitative, reproducible TCR counting. The study's processing was this. Samples had a median of roughly 99,000 TCRs, with a range from roughly 20,000 to 690,600. V, J and CDR3 annotation of the TCR reads was performed with the Decombinator software suite. To make PS versus PT1 abundance plots, every sample was subsampled to the same number of TCRs (28,000). TCRs were defined as expanded if absent before sensitization and observed at least eight times at the 2-week time point. Using fastp trimming at Q25 and MiXCR clonotype assembly, TCRdb reanalyzed the public sequencing data and kept in-frame beta chains. Here each entry gathers all rows of one CDR3 protein and keeps the most common genes and DNA. Clone size and V and J calls follow TCRdb, not the original study. In all, the sample holds about 140,000 distinct CDR3 sequences, and around 4.4% of those were seen once. The ten largest make up about 1.3% of the sample.

This TCR derives from a female donor in good health. The V and J segments used are TRBV28 and TRBJ2-1; the junction holds 11 bases that match TRBD2. The CDR3 reads as follows: CASSPEAPSGGNYNEQFF. The DNA sequence reads TGTGCCAGCAGTCCCGAAGCCCCTAGCGGGGGGAACTACAATGAGCAGTTCTTC.